This TCR beta chain was retrieved from a study of tumor-infiltrating lymphocytes in primary liver carcinoma. Unsorted bulk tissue, roughly 20-34 mg of it, served as the source for co-extraction of RNA and DNA. TCR beta cDNA was prepared out of roughly 500 ng total RNA by means of a constant-region primer. Each TCR beta library was derived from three nested multiplex PCR rounds that employed slightly modified ARM-PCR. Forward primers for TRBV1-TRBV30 and a C-beta reverse primer served the first two PCR rounds, at around 11 cycles each. MiXCR was run by TCRdb on the multiplex PCR reads, yielding one entry per CDR3 protein. The table lists 150,000 to 200,000 distinct CDR3 sequences, about 85% of them singletons. CDR3 length: 14 residues.

Sequencing was carried out using tumor tissue from primary liver carcinoma. V and J are TRBV21-1 and TRBJ1-5. TRBV21-1 is a known pseudogene. This receptor was obtained from a man aged 40-50 years with primary liver carcinoma and hepatitis B virus infection. CDR3 in DNA: TGTGCCAGCAGCAGCGAGGATACCAATCAGCCCCAGCATTTT. Protein: CASSSEDTNQPQHF.